The clone carrying this T cell receptor (beta chain) was found a few times. This sample was taken from a study of blood T cell repertoires in COVID-19. This CDR3 is built from 16 residues. V shed 0 bases and J shed 1 base, with 10 bases lying between them. Germline loops: CDR1 MGHRA, CDR2 YSYEKL. Under the authors' procedure: For nucleated cells, counts were estimated from reference gene primer amplification. Sequenced by immunoSEQ multiplex PCR; TCRdb stores in-frame clones only, minus some. V and J calls and clone size are as listed in that table; D and trimming were resolved from the DNA. The data contain 250,000 to 350,000 clones, around 89% of them singletons.

The TCR sequence derives from a woman aged 60 to 75 with acute or convalescent COVID-19. The chain has TRBV4-1 and TRBJ1-5; D ambiguous. Sequenced: peripheral blood. This chain's CDR3 is CASSQDTPLSNQPQHF. The CDR3 nucleotides read TGCGCCAGCAGCCAAGATACTCCCTTAAGCAATCAGCCCCAGCATTTT.